Listed below are T cell receptor beta chains from one sample, sequenced in a study of blood T cells in healthy people across ages. MiXCR, run by TCRdb on the 5' RACE reads, gives a single entry per CDR3 protein. The repertoire holds 1.5 million to 2 million distinct CDR3 sequences, with about 50% as singletons. The sample was blood. These receptors came from a woman aged 40 to 50 in good health. CDR3s include the opening cysteine and the closing phenylalanine or tryptophan. A D gene is named only where the DNA matches it firmly. Only some rows state a clone size, as once, few, many or a class for expanded clones.

TGTGCCAGCAGCCAAAGTTTCCAGGGGGCGACAGATACGCAGTATTTT	CASSQSFQGATDTQYF	TRBV14	TRBD1	TRBJ2-3	.
TGTGCCACCAGTGATGGGACAGAAGAGACCCAGTACTTC	CATSDGTEETQYF	TRBV24-1	TRBD1	TRBJ2-5	.
TGCAGTGCTACTCTAAGCCCGATTAGAGAGACCCAGTACTTC	CSATLSPIRETQYF	TRBV20-1	.	TRBJ2-5	.
TGTGCCAGCAGTTACCTAACAGGGTACTCCTACGAGCAGTACTTC	CASSYLTGYSYEQYF	TRBV28	.	TRBJ2-7	few
TGCAGCGTCTTGAGAAGGGGGGAAGAGACCCAGTACTTC	CSVLRRGEETQYF	TRBV29-1	.	TRBJ2-5	.
TGTGCCAGCAGGGACGGGGGACAGGGTCGCACAGATACGCAGTATTTT	CASRDGGQGRTDTQYF	TRBV6-2/TRBV6-3	TRBD1	TRBJ2-3	.
TGTACCAGCAGCTTGGGGAGCTCCTACGAGCAGTACTTC	CTSSLGSSYEQYF	TRBV7-2	.	TRBJ2-7	.
TGTGCCAGCATGGGGACAGGGGGCAATGAGCAGTTCTTC	CASMGTGGNEQFF	TRBV6-4	TRBD1	TRBJ2-1	.
TGTGCCAGCAGCTACGGGACAGGGACTGCCAAGACCCAGTACTTC	CASSYGTGTAKTQYF	TRBV7-2	TRBD1	TRBJ2-5	few
TGTGCCAGCAGCCCTCTTGTTAGCGGGGGGCCCATCTACGAGCAGTACTTC	CASSPLVSGGPIYEQYF	TRBV27	TRBD2	TRBJ2-7	.
TGTGCCAGCACCCGGCGGGGAGAGGATGAAAAACTGTTTTTT	CASTRRGEDEKLFF	TRBV9	.	TRBJ1-4	.